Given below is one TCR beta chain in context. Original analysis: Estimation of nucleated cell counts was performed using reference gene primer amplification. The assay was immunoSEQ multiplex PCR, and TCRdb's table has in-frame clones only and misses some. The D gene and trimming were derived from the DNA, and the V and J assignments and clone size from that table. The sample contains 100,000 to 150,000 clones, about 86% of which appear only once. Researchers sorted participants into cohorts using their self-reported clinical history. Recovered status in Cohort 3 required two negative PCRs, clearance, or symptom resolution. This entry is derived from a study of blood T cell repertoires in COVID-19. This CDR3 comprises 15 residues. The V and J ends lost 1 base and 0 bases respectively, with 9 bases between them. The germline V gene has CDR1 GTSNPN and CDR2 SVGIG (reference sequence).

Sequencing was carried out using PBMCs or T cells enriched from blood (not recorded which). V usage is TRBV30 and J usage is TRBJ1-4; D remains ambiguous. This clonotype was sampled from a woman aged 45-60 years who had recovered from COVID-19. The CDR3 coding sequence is TGTGCCTGGAGTGAACAGACCTCAACTAATGAAAAACTGTTTTTT. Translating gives CAWSEQTSTNEKLFF.